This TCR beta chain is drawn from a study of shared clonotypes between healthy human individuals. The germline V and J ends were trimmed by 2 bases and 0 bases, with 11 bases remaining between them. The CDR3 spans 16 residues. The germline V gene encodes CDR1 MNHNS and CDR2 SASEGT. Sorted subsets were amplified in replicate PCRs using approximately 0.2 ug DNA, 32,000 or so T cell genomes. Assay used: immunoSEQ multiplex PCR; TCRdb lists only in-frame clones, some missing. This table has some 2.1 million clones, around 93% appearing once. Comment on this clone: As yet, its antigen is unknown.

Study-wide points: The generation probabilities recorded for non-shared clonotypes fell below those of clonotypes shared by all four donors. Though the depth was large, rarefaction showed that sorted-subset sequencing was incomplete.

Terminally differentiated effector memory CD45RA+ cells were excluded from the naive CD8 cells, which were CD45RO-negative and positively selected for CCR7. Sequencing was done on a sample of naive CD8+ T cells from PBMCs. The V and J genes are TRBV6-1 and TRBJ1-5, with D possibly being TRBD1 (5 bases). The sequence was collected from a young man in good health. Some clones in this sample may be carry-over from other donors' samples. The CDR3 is CASSEHYRTSNQPQHF. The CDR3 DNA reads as TGTGCCAGCAGTGAACACTACAGGACTAGCAATCAGCCCCAGCATTTT.